Listed below are T cell receptor beta chains from one sample, sequenced in a study of cytomegalovirus exposure and HLA in healthy donors. Assay used: immunoSEQ multiplex PCR; TCRdb lists only in-frame clones, some missing. The sample consists of 170,000 or so clones, over 65% of them appearing once. The material sequenced was PBMCs. The receptors come from a woman aged 40 to 50 in good health and CMV-seronegative. Both conserved end residues are part of each CDR3. A D gene is named only where the DNA matches it firmly. The size of a clone is reported for some rows only, either as once, few or many, or as a class for expanded clones.

J | D | V | size | DNA | CDR3
TRBJ2-2 | NA | TRBV4-1 | NA | TGCGCCAGCACAAAGTCCCGGACTTCGAACACCGGGGAGCTGTTTTTT | CASTKSRTSNTGELFF
TRBJ1-1 | TRBD1 | TRBV6-1 | NA | TGTGCCAGCACCGACAGGGCTGAAGCTTTCTTT | CASTDRAEAFF
TRBJ1-1 | TRBD1 | TRBV11-1 | few | TGTGCCAGCAGCTACCTACAGGGGAACTTTGAAGCTTTCTTT | CASSYLQGNFEAFF
TRBJ1-5 | TRBD1 | TRBV19 | NA | TGTGCCAGTAGTCCTGAGACAGGGGTGGGTCAGCCCCAGCATTTT | CASSPETGVGQPQHF
TRBJ1-5 | NA | TRBV19 | NA | TGTGCCAGTAGTATCGGGGGGGAGGTTCAGCCCCAGCATTTT | CASSIGGEVQPQHF
TRBJ1-6 | NA | TRBV13 | NA | TGTGCCAGCAGCTTATGGGGGGGGCCCCTCCACTTT | CASSLWGGPLHF
TRBJ2-3 | NA | TRBV2 | NA | TGTGCCAGCAGAGGGGCCGGGCAGGGGAAATTTACAGATACGCAGTATTTT | CASRGAGQGKFTDTQYF
TRBJ2-7 | NA | TRBV6-5 | NA | TGTGCCAGCAGTTACGACAGGACGACCTCCTACGAGCAGTACTTC | CASSYDRTTSYEQYF
TRBJ1-5 | NA | TRBV28 | NA | TGTGCCAGCAGCCCTGACAGTAGCCGGCCCCAGCATTTT | CASSPDSSRPQHF
TRBJ2-7 | NA | TRBV6-5 | NA | TGTGCCAGCAGTTACCTCCGGGACAACCACGAGAGGCAGTACTTC | CASSYLRDNHERQYF
TRBJ2-7 | NA | TRBV4-1 | once | TGCGCCAGCAGCCAAGATTTAGCCAGGGGCTTCGGGAACGAGCAGTACTTC | CASSQDLARGFGNEQYF
TRBJ2-1 | NA | TRBV5-1 | few | TGCGCCAGCTCGATACAAGGGGGAAATGAGCAGTTCTTC | CASSIQGGNEQFF
TRBJ1-2 | NA | TRBV5-1 | NA | TGCGCCAGCAGCTTTGACACAAATAATATATATGGCTACACCTTC | CASSFDTNNIYGYTF
TRBJ2-3 | NA | TRBV29-1 | NA | TGCATGACGGGAGATGCAGATACGCAGTATTTT | CMTGDADTQYF
TRBJ2-7 | TRBD1 | TRBV5-1 | NA | TGCGCCAGCAGCCCCTCCGGACAGGGCTACGAGCAGTACTTC | CASSPSGQGYEQYF
TRBJ1-5 | NA | TRBV7-2 | NA | TGTGCCAGCAGCCAATCCGCGGGGGGCAGACAGCCCCAGCATTTT | CASSQSAGGRQPQHF
TRBJ1-2 | TRBD1 | TRBV19 | NA | TGTGCCAGTAGTATATATGTGGCAGGGGGCTCTGGCTACACCTTC | CASSIYVAGGSGYTF
TRBJ2-3 | NA | TRBV27 | NA | TGTGCCAGCAGTTTAACAGGGATATACACAGATACGCAGTATTTT | CASSLTGIYTDTQYF
TRBJ2-4 | TRBD2 | TRBV7-9 | NA | TGTTCCAGCAGCCCCCCCGGGGGGGGACGGGTGAACATTCAGTACTTC | CSSSPPGGGRVNIQYF
TRBJ1-1 | NA | TRBV5-1 | NA | TGCGCCAGCAGCTTGGATAGGGGGAGGGCTGAAGCTTTCTTT | CASSLDRGRAEAFF
TRBJ2-3 | TRBD2 | TRBV7-8 | NA | TGTGCCAGCAGCCCTCGGACTAGAACGACAGATACGCAGTATTTT | CASSPRTRTTDTQYF
TRBJ1-1 | TRBD1 | TRBV5-1 | NA | TGCGCCAGCAGCCCAGGGACAGTACCCATGAACACTGAAGCTTTCTTT | CASSPGTVPMNTEAFF
TRBJ2-1 | TRBD2 | TRBV6-1 | NA | TGTGCCAGCAGTGAATCTAGCGGGGGGGCGCATGAGCAGTTCTTC | CASSESSGGAHEQFF
TRBJ2-7 | TRBD1 | TRBV5-8 | NA | TGTGCCAGCAGCGTACAGGGGGGCCCTTACGAGCAGTACTTC | CASSVQGGPYEQYF
TRBJ2-5 | NA | TRBV19 | NA | TGTGCCAGTAGTCATAACGGGGAGACCCAGTACTTC | CASSHNGETQYF
TRBJ2-2 | TRBD2 | TRBV7-6 | NA | TGTGCCAGCAGCTTCCAGCGGGGGGACACCGGGGAGCTGTTTTTT | CASSFQRGDTGELFF
TRBJ2-5 | TRBD2 | TRBV5-4 | NA | TGTGCCAGCAGCTTAGGACTAGTGGACGAGACCCAGTACTTC | CASSLGLVDETQYF
TRBJ1-4 | NA | TRBV27 | NA | TGTGCCAGCAGTCCGCACAGGGAGACTAATGAAAAACTGTTTTTT | CASSPHRETNEKLFF
TRBJ2-5 | NA | TRBV7-9 | NA | TGTGCCAGCAGCCAGGGTGGGCAAGAGACCCAGTACTTC | CASSQGGQETQYF
TRBJ1-1 | NA | TRBV7-9 | NA | TGTGCCAGCAGCTCAGGCGCCCGGCGAGCTTTCTTT | CASSSGARRAFF
TRBJ1-6 | NA | TRBV6-4 | NA | TGTGCCAGCAGTACGGCGGGGGGATCACCCCTCCACTTT | CASSTAGGSPLHF
TRBJ2-1 | NA | TRBV11-2 | NA | TGTGCCAGCAGCATCACGAGATACAATGAGCAGTTCTTC | CASSITRYNEQFF
TRBJ2-2 | TRBD2 | TRBV2 | NA | TGTGCCAGCAGTGACGGACTAGCGGGGGTCACCGGGGAGCTGTTTTTT | CASSDGLAGVTGELFF
TRBJ1-2 | NA | TRBV5-6 | NA | TGTGCCAGCAGCCCAGGGGAAGCATATGGCTACACCTTC | CASSPGEAYGYTF
TRBJ1-1 | TRBD1 | TRBV6-5 | NA | TGTGCCAGCAATAAGGACAGGACTAACACTGAAGCTTTCTTT | CASNKDRTNTEAFF
TRBJ1-4 | TRBD1 | TRBV7-9 | once | TGTGCCAGCAGTTCCGGGACAGGGGATGAAAAACTGTTTTTT | CASSSGTGDEKLFF
TRBJ1-6 | TRBD1 | TRBV6-6 | NA | TGTGCCAGCAGTGTCCCGACAGGGGGTTCACCCCTCCACTTT | CASSVPTGGSPLHF
TRBJ1-4 | NA | TRBV4-1 | NA | TGCGCCAGCAGCCAGGAGAATAATGAAAAACTGTTTTTT | CASSQENNEKLFF
TRBJ1-2 | NA | TRBV4-1 | NA | TGCGCCAGCAGCCAAGGGGGAGATGACTATGGCTACACCTTC | CASSQGGDDYGYTF
TRBJ1-2 | NA | TRBV5-1 | NA | TGCGCCAGCAGCTTGGCCAGGGATTATGGCTACACCTTC | CASSLARDYGYTF
TRBJ1-1 | NA | TRBV5-1 | NA | TGCGCCAGCAGCTTGGGAGGACAGAGGATCGTGAACACTGAAGCTTTCTTT | CASSLGGQRIVNTEAFF